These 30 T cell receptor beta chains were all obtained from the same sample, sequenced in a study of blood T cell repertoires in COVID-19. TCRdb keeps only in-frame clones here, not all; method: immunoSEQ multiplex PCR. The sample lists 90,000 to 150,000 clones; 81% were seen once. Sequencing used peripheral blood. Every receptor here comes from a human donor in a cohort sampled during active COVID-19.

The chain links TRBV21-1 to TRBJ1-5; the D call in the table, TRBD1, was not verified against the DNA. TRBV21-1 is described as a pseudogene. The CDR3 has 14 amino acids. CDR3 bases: TGTGCCAGCACCCCCAGGGCACTGAATCAGCCCCAGCATTTT. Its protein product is CASTPRALNQPQHF.

The CDR3 DNA reads as TGTGCCAGCAGCTGGACTAGCGGGAGGGGTCACGAGCAGTACTTC. Translated: CASSWTSGRGHEQYF. This chain uses TRBV13 with TRBJ2-7, with 15 bases that match TRBD2. CDR1 and CDR2 from the germline V gene are PRHDT and FYEKMQ (reference sequence). The V segment lost 4 bases and the J segment 5 bases; nucleotides outside the gene matches: 3. This CDR3 is 15 amino acids long.

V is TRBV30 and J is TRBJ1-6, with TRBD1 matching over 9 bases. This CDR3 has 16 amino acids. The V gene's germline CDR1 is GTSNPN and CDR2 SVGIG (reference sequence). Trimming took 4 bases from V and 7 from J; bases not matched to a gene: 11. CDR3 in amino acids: CAWKPTGTGPNSPLHF. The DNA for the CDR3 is TGTGCCTGGAAACCGACCGGGACAGGGCCAAATTCACCCCTCCACTTT.

CDR3 protein: CASSSGRVTEAFF. In nucleotides, the CDR3 is TGTGCCAGCAGCTCGGGTCGGGTAACTGAAGCTTTCTTT. The rearrangement links TRBV7-2 to TRBJ1-1; unclear D gene. Germline lookup yields CDR1 SGHTA and CDR2 FQGNSA. The CDR3 contains 13 residues. V was clipped by 4 bases and J by 5 bases, with 11 bases between them.

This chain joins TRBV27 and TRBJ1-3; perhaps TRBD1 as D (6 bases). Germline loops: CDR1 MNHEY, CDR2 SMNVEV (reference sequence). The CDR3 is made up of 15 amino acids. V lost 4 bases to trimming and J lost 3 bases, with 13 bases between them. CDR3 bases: TGTGCCAGCAGTTCAACAGGGTTTTTTGGAAACACCATATATTTT. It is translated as CASSSTGFFGNTIYF.

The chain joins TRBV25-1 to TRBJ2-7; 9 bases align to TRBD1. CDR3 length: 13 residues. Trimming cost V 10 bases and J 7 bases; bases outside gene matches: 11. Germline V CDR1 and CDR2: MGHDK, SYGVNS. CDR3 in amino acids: CATWGQGAREQYF. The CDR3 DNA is TGTGCCACCTGGGGACAGGGCGCGCGGGAGCAGTACTTC.

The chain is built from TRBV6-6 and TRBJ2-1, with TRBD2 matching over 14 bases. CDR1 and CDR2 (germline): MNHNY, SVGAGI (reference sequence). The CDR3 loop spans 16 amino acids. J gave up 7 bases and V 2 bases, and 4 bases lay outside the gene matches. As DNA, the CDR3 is TGTGCCAGCAGTTACGGGGGGACTAGCGGGAGTAATGAGCAGTTCTTC. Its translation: CASSYGGTSGSNEQFF.

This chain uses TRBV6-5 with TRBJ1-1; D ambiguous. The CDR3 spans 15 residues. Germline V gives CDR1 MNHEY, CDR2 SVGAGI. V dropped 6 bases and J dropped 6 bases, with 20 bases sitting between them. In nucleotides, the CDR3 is TGTGCCAGCAGCAACCCCCCGGGTGGAGTCCCTGAAGCTTTCTTT. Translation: CASSNPPGGVPEAFF.

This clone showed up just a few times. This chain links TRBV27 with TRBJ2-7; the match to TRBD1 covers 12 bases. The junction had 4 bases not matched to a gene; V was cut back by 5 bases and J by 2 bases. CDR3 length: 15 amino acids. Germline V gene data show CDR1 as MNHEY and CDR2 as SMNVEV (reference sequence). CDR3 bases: TGTGCCAGCAGTCGTGGGACAGGGGGCCCCTACGAGCAGTACTTC. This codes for CASSRGTGGPYEQYF.

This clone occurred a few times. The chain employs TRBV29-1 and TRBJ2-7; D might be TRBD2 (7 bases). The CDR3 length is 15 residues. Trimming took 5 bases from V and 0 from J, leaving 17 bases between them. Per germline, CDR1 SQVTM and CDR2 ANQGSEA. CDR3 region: CSVRGGGGSSYEQYF. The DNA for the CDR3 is TGCAGCGTTCGAGGAGGGGGGGGCTCCTCCTACGAGCAGTACTTC.

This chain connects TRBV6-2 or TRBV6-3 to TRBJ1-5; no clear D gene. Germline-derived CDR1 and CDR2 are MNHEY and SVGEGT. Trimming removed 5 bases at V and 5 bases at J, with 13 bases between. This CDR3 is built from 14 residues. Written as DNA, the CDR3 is TGTGCCAGCAGTAACTACGGGAATTATCAGCCCCAGCATTTT. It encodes CASSNYGNYQPQHF.

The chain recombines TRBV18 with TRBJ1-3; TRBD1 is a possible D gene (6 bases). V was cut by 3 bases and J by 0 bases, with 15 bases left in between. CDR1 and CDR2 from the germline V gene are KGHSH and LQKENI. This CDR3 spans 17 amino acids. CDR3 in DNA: TGTGCCAGCTCACCCTCGGGGGGCAGGAGCTCTGGAAACACCATATATTTT. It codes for CASSPSGGRSSGNTIYF.

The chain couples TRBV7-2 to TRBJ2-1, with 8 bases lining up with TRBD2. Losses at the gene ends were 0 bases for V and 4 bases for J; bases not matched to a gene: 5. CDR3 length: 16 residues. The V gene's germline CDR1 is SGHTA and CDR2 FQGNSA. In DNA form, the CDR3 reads TGTGCCAGCAGCTTAGCTAAAGTAGCGGGATACAATGAGCAGTTCTTC. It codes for CASSLAKVAGYNEQFF.

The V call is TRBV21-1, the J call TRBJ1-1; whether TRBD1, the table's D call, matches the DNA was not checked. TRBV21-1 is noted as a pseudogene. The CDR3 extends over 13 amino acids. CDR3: CASGQTENTEAFF. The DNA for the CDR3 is TGTGCCAGCGGACAGACCGAGAACACTGAAGCTTTCTTT.

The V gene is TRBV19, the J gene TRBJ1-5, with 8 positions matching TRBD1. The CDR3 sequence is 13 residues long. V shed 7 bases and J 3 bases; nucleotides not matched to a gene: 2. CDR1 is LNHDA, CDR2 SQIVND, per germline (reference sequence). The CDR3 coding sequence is TGTGCCAGTACAGGGGGCAACAATCAGCCCCAGCATTTT. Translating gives CASTGGNNQPQHF.

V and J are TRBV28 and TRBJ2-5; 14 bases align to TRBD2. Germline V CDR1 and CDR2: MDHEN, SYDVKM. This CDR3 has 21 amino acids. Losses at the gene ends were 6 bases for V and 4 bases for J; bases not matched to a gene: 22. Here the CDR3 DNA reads TGTGCCAGCAGCTCGCCGGGACTAGCGGGAGCTCATCGCGGGTCCCTAGAGACCCAGTACTTC. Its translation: CASSSPGLAGAHRGSLETQYF.

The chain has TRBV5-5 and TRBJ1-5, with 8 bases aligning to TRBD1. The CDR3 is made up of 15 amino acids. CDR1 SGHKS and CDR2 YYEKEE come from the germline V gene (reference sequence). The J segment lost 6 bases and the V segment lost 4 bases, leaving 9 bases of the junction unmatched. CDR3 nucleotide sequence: TGTGCCAGCAGCCTGACAGGGGAGAGAGGTCAGCCCCAGCATTTT. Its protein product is CASSLTGERGQPQHF.

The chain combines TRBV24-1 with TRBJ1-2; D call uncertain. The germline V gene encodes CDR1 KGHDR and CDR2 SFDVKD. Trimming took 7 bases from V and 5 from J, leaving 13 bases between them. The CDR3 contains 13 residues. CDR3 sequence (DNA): TGTGCCACCAGCTGGGGTACGGGATATGGCTACACCTTC. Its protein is CATSWGTGYGYTF.

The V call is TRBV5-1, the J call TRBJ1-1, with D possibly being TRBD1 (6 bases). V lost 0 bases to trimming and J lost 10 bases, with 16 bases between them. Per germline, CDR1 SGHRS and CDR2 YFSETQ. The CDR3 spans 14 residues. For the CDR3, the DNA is TGCGCCAGCAGCTTGGAAGGCAGGGGCAGGGGAGCTTTCTTT. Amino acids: CASSLEGRGRGAFF.

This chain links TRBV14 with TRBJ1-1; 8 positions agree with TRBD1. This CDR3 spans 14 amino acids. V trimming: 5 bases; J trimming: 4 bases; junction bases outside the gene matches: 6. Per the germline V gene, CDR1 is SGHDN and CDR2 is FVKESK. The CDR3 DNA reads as TGTGCCAGCAGCGCCAATACAGGGGGCACTGAAGCTTTCTTT. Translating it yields CASSANTGGTEAFF.

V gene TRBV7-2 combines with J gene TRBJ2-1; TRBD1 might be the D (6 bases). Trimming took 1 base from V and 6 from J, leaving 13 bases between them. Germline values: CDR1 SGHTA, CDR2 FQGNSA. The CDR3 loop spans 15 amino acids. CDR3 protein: CASSLGPGAVNEQFF. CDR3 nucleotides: TGTGCCAGCAGCTTAGGTCCAGGGGCGGTCAATGAGCAGTTCTTC.

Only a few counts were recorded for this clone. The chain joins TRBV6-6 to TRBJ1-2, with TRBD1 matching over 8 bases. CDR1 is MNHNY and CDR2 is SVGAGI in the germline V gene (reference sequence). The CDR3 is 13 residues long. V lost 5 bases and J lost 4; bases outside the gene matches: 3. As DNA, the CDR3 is TGTGCCAGCAGTCCCGGGACAGGCTATGGCTACACCTTC. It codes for CASSPGTGYGYTF.

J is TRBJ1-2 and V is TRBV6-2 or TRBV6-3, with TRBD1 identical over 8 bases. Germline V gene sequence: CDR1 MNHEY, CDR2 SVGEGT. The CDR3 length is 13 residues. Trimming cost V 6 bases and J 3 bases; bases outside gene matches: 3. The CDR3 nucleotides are TGTGCCAGCAGCTCGACAGGGGACTATGGCTACACCTTC. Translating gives CASSSTGDYGYTF.

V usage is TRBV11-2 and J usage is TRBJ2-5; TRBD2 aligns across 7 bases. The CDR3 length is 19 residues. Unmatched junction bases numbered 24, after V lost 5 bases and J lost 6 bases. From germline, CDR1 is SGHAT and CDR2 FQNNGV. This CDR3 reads CASSPTTVPGLAEVKTQYF. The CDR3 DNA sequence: TGTGCCAGCAGCCCCACAACCGTCCCGGGGCTAGCGGAGGTAAAGACCCAGTACTTC.

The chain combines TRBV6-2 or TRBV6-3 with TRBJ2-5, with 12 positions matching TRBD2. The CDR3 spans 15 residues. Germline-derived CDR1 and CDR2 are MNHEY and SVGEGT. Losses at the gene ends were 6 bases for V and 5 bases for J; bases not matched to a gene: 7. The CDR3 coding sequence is TGTGCCAGCAGCCCCCTAGCGGGGGGGGGCGAGACCCAGTACTTC. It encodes CASSPLAGGGETQYF.

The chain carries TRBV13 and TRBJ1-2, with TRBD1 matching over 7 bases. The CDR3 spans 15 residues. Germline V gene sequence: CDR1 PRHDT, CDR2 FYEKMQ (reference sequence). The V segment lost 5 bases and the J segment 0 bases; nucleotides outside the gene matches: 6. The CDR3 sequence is CASSLGTAPNYGYTF. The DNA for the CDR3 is TGTGCCAGCAGCCTCGGGACAGCTCCTAACTATGGCTACACCTTC.

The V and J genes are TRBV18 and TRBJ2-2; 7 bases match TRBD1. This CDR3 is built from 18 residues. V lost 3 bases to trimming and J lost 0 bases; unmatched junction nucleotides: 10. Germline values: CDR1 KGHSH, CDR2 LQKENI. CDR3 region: CASSPQSPGTANTGELFF. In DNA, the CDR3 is TGTGCCAGCTCACCGCAATCCCCGGGGACAGCGAACACCGGGGAGCTGTTTTTT.

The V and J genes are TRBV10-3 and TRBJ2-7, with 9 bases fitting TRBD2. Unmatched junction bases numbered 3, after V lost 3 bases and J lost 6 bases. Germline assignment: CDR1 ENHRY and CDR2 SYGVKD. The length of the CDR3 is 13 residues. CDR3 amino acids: CAISELAGLEQYF. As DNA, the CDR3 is TGTGCCATCAGTGAACTAGCGGGTCTCGAGCAGTACTTC.

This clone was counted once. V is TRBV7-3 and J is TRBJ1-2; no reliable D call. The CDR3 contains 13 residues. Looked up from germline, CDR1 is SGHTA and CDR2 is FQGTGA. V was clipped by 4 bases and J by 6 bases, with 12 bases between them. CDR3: CASSSDRGDGYTF. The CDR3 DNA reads TGTGCCAGCAGCTCGGACCGCGGGGATGGCTACACCTTC.

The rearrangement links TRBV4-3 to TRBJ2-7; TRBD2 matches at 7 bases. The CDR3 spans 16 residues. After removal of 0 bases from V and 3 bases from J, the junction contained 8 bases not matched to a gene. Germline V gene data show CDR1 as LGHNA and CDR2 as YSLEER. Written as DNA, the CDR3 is TGCGCCAGCAGCCAAGATCGGGCTAGCGGAATCTACGAGCAGTACTTC. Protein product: CASSQDRASGIYEQYF.